The T cell receptor (beta chain) described here comes from a study of cytomegalovirus exposure and HLA in healthy donors. Turning to the study itself: There were roughly 80 million unique TCRs (from HLA-typed donors) in an early data release.

Details on this clone: Its target is unknown.

Vbeta (60) and Jbeta (13) primers were used in the PCR. The table came from immunoSEQ multiplex PCR; TCRdb's copy has only in-frame clones and leaves some out. The top ten clones hold around 0.98% of a sample with about 170,000 clones, 75% to 80% of them seen once. The CDR3 loop spans 15 amino acids. Germline CDR1 and CDR2: MDHEN and SYDVKM. V shed 3 bases, J shed 7 bases, and the junction held 8 bases outside the gene matches. Study results and limitations: Usually a TCR sequence was rare, but some public TCRs were found in many donors. Later findings reportedly placed an Asian-associated ancestry cluster below the roughly 670-donor mean for N-insertions. The classifier reportedly diagnosed cytomegalovirus status with high specificity and sensitivity.

This receptor was obtained from a woman aged 50 to 60 in good health and CMV-seropositive. The chain carries TRBV28 and TRBJ2-7; 11 nucleotides line up with TRBD2. Material for sequencing was PBMCs. CDR3 region: CASSFPTSGAGEQYF. DNA for the CDR3: TGTGCCAGCAGTTTTCCGACTAGCGGGGCGGGGGAGCAGTACTTC.